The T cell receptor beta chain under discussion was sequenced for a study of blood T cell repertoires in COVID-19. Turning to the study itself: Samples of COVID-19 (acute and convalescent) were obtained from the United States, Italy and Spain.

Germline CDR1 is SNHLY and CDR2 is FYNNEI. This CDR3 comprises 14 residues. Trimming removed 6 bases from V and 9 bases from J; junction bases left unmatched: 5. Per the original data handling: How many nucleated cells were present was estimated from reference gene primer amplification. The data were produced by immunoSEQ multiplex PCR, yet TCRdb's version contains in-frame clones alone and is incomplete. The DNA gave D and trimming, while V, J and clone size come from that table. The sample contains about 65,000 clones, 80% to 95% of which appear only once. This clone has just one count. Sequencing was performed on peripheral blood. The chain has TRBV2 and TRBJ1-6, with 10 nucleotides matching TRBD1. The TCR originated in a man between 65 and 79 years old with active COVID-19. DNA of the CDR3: TGTGCCAGCAGGACGACAGGGGGCGCTTCACCCCTCCACTTT. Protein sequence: CASRTTGGASPLHF.